The entry below describes one T cell receptor (beta chain). The data were taken from a study of T cell responses to AZD1222 COVID-19 vaccine. The germline CDR1 and CDR2 sequences are KGHDR and SFDVKD. After removal of 4 bases from V and 5 bases from J, the junction contained 10 bases not matched to a gene. This CDR3 comprises 16 residues. Produced via immunoSEQ multiplex PCR; TCRdb's table is partial and in-frame only. The data show roughly 270,000 clones, about 94% seen once. The TCR was taken from an adult who received the AZD1222 COVID-19 vaccine. The rearrangement links TRBV24-1 to TRBJ2-5, with TRBD2 identical over 9 bases. This specimen consisted of peripheral blood, obtained 28 days after the second AZD1222 dose. CDR3 residues: CATSDPGSGGGETQYF. In DNA form, the CDR3 reads TGTGCCACCAGTGACCCCGGTAGCGGGGGTGGTGAGACCCAGTACTTC.